The source of this T cell receptor beta chain is a study of blood T cell repertoires in COVID-19. Study at large: The study drew acute and convalescent COVID-19 samples from the United States, Italy and Spain. Nucleic acid was either cDNA or gDNA, and it came from T cells, B-cell-depleted T cells, or PBMCs.

The V and J ends lost 2 bases and 3 bases, in that order; junction bases with no gene match: 1. Germline values: CDR1 MNHEY, CDR2 SVGAGI. This CDR3 has 13 amino acids. Authors' analysis steps: Reference gene primers were amplified, and this amplification served to estimate nucleated cell counts. Generated by immunoSEQ multiplex PCR, the TCRdb table keeps only in-frame clones and is missing some. D and trimming come from the DNA, and the V and J calls and clone size come from that table. The data show fewer than 200,000 clones, approximately 86% seen once. The rearrangement links TRBV6-5 to TRBJ2-7; TRBD2 matches at 7 bases. This sequence was found in a man aged 45 to 65 with active or convalescent COVID-19. Sequencing input: peripheral blood. The DNA of the CDR3 is TGTGCCAGCAGTTACGGGGACTACTACGAGCAGTACTTC. Translation gives CASSYGDYYEQYF.